This T cell receptor beta chain emerged from a study of CD8 T cells in Susac syndrome. cDNA came from around 0.5 to 1 ug RNA primed by random hexamers. One entry per CDR3 protein, called by TCRdb with MiXCR from the immunoSEQ multiplex PCR reads. The sample has over 95,000 distinct CDR3 sequences; 92% are singletons. This CDR3 contains 18 residues. The V end was cut by 8 bases, the J end by 6 bases, with 32 bases between. Germline V gene sequence: CDR1 LGHDT, CDR2 YNNKEL (reference sequence). The sequencing input was CD8+ T cells from PBMCs. The chain links TRBV3-1 to TRBJ2-7, with D tentatively TRBD1 (6 bases). This receptor was identified in a human donor in good health. The CDR3, as DNA: TGTGCCAGCGCCGTCCTCAGTTGTCACAGGGCTTCTTGGGGCGAGCAGTACTTC. Protein product: CASAVLSCHRASWGEQYF.